The 11 T cell receptor beta chains reported below all come from one sample, sequenced in a study of blood T cell repertoires in COVID-19. Some clones are missing from TCRdb's copy, which holds only in-frame ones; the method was immunoSEQ multiplex PCR. The sample holds around 250,000 clones; under 90% are singletons and the top ten take 15% to 17%. The sample consisted of PBMCs or T cells enriched from blood (not recorded which). These receptors were obtained from a man between 18 and 35 years old who had recovered from COVID-19.

The gene calls are TRBV19 and TRBJ2-5; D remains unclear. Germline loops: CDR1 LNHDA, CDR2 SQIVND (reference sequence). The V end was cut by 2 bases, the J end by 4 bases, with 8 bases between. The CDR3 sequence is 13 residues long. This CDR3 is CASSISHAETQYF. CDR3 in DNA: TGTGCCAGTAGTATATCACATGCAGAGACCCAGTACTTC.

The chain has TRBV12-3 or TRBV12-4 and TRBJ1-1; D remains ambiguous. The CDR3 totals 10 residues. The CDR3: CATGYREAFF. CDR3 in DNA: TGTGCTACGGGGTACCGGGAAGCTTTCTTT.

The count of this clone is one. The V call is TRBV11-2, the J call TRBJ2-3; tentatively, D is TRBD2 (5 bases). Germline V gives CDR1 SGHAT, CDR2 FQNNGV. The CDR3 totals 16 residues. V was shortened by 5 bases and J by 4 bases, with 19 bases between the two germline ends. In DNA form, the CDR3 reads TGTGCCAGCAGCCCCAACGGTGGACTTAATCCAGATACGCAGTATTTT. It encodes CASSPNGGLNPDTQYF.

This sequence joins TRBV5-1 and TRBJ1-2, with a possible D match to TRBD1 (5 bases). The V gene's germline CDR1 is SGHRS and CDR2 YFSETQ. This CDR3 is built from 14 residues. Between the trimmed V and J ends, which lost 1 base and 0 bases, there was a span of 7 bases. The DNA of the CDR3 is TGCGCCAGCAGCTTGCGGGGGGCTAACTATGGCTACACCTTC. It encodes CASSLRGANYGYTF.

This chain connects TRBV9 to TRBJ2-1, with 9 positions matching TRBD1. CDR1 is SGDLS and CDR2 is YYNGEE in the germline V gene. The CDR3 sequence is 14 residues long. J was trimmed by 9 bases and V by 2 bases; bases with no gene match: 6. Written as DNA, the CDR3 is TGTGCCAGCAGCGTCTCAACAGGGGGCAGTGAGCAGTTCTTC. It specifies CASSVSTGGSEQFF.

The chain carries TRBV12-3 or TRBV12-4 and TRBJ1-5; no firm D call. V lost 7 bases, J lost 0 bases, and 7 bases lay in between. CDR3 length equals 13 residues. In DNA, the CDR3 is TGTGCCAGCAACTCCAATAGCAATCAGCCCCAGCATTTT. This gives the protein CASNSNSNQPQHF.

The chain has TRBV30 and TRBJ1-5; D remains unclear. Trimming removed 8 bases from V and 4 bases from J, with 12 bases in between. Germline V gives CDR1 GTSNPN, CDR2 SVGIG (reference sequence). The length of the CDR3 is 12 residues. The CDR3 DNA reads as TGTGCCCTTGAGACGGGTAATCAGCCCCAGCATTTT. Its translation is CALETGNQPQHF.

V is TRBV2 and J is TRBJ1-5; D may be TRBD1 (6 bases). Per the germline V gene, CDR1 is SNHLY and CDR2 is FYNNEI. This CDR3 region has 14 residues. V lost 6 bases and J 5 bases, leaving 14 bases between the germline ends. CDR3 sequence (DNA): TGTGCCAGCAGGAAGACAGGTTCGGATCAGCCCCAGCATTTT. It encodes CASRKTGSDQPQHF. The full variable domain, with the rest looked up from reference TRBV2 and TRBJ1-5, is EPEVTQTPSHQVTQMGQEVILRCVPISNHLYFYWYRQILGQKVEFLVSFYNNEISEKSEIFDDQFSVERPDGSNFTLKIRSTKLEDSAMYFCASRKTGSDQPQHFGDGTRLSIL.

V is TRBV19 and J is TRBJ2-5, with 8 bases identical to TRBD2. The germline gives CDR1 LNHDA, CDR2 SQIVND (reference sequence). CDR3 length: 15 residues. Germline trimming cut 4 bases from V and 4 bases from J; bases unmatched to any gene: 8. CDR3 nucleotide sequence: TGTGCCAGTAGTACGTCTGGCGGGGGGCGAGAGACCCAGTACTTC. It is translated as CASSTSGGGRETQYF.

The chain carries TRBV12-3 or TRBV12-4 and TRBJ1-1; TRBD1 might be the D (5 bases). Deletions cut 3 bases from V and 10 bases from J, with 12 bases between. CDR3 length: 12 amino acids. The CDR3 sequence: CASSFSDGAAFF. The CDR3 nucleotides read TGTGCCAGCAGTTTCTCGGATGGGGCAGCTTTCTTT.

This clone was seen once. The chain has TRBV6-4 and TRBJ1-2; D is unclear. This CDR3 is built from 15 residues. Germline V gene data show CDR1 as MRHNA and CDR2 as SNTAGT. V was cut by 2 bases and J by 4 bases, with 14 bases left in between. The CDR3 nucleotides are TGTGCCAGCAGTGACCCCGCAGAGGGCACCTATGGCTACACCTTC. Its translation: CASSDPAEGTYGYTF.